This passage covers 9 T cell receptor beta chains from one sample sequenced in a study of T cells after yellow fever vaccination. TCRdb reanalysed the 5' RACE reads using MiXCR and keeps one entry per CDR3 protein. The sample has a few hundred thousand distinct CDR3 sequences, 4.1% seen once. The sequencing here drew on PBMCs, taken 5 days after the yellow fever booster vaccination. These TCRs come from a man in his late teens or twenties who received the YFV17D yellow fever vaccine.

This rearrangement joins TRBV7-2 to TRBJ2-2; 8 bases map to TRBD1. The length of the CDR3 is 15 residues. Germline-derived CDR1 and CDR2 are SGHTA and FQGNSA. Trimming took 6 bases from V and 5 from J; bases not matched to a gene: 8. Written as DNA, the CDR3 is TGTGCCAGCAGAACCGGACAGGGAGGAACCGGGGAGCTGTTTTTT. Residues: CASRTGQGGTGELFF.

Only a few counts were recorded for this clonotype. The V and J genes are TRBV20-1 and TRBJ1-1; TRBD1 matches 8 bases. CDR3 length equals 15 residues. V dropped 3 bases and J dropped 1; count of bases not matched to a gene: 7. CDR1 is DFQATT, CDR2 SNEGSKA, per germline (reference sequence). Written as DNA, the CDR3 is TGCAGTGCTAGGGAACAGGGGACAGGGAACACTGAAGCTTTCTTT. Protein sequence: CSAREQGTGNTEAFF.

In its sample, this clonotype was seen many times. The chain uses TRBV15 and TRBJ2-7; no definite D call. Trimming cost V 0 bases and J 7 bases, with 13 bases left between them. The germline V gene has CDR1 LNHNV and CDR2 YYDKDF (reference sequence). This CDR3 has 14 amino acids. The CDR3 nucleotides read TGTGCCACCAGCAGAGAGTCGGGCCTCCGAGAGCAGTACTTC. Protein: CATSRESGLREQYF.

The V and J genes are TRBV24-1 and TRBJ1-1; no firm D call. Trimming shortened V by 0 bases and J by 6 bases, and 13 bases separated the two germline ends. Germline V gives CDR1 KGHDR, CDR2 SFDVKD. The CDR3 totals 15 residues. The CDR3 protein is CATSDLGTLRPEAFF. The CDR3 DNA sequence: TGTGCCACCAGTGATTTGGGCACACTCAGGCCTGAAGCTTTCTTT.

In its sample, this clonotype was seen many times. J is TRBJ2-1 and V is TRBV5-5, with TRBD2 identical over 10 bases. Germline CDR1 is SGHKS and CDR2 is YYEKEE (reference sequence). Germline trimming cut 3 bases from V and 4 bases from J; bases unmatched to any gene: 10. This CDR3 comprises 17 residues. CDR3 DNA: TGTGCCAGCAGCTGGTTTAGCGGGGGGTCTAGGTACAATGAGCAGTTCTTC. Translating gives CASSWFSGGSRYNEQFF.

This chain connects TRBV4-1 to TRBJ1-1, with TRBD1 as a possible D gene (5 bases). There are 15 residues in the CDR3. Germline CDR1 is MGHRA and CDR2 is YSYEKL. The V and J ends lost 5 bases and 1 base respectively, with 14 bases between them. The DNA for the CDR3 is TGCGCCAGCAGCTATCCGGGACGGAGGAACACTGAAGCTTTCTTT. This codes for CASSYPGRRNTEAFF.

This clonotype was counted at least ten times. The chain links TRBV6-2 or TRBV6-3 to TRBJ1-5, with D unresolved. Germline CDR1 is MNHEY and CDR2 is SVGEGT. V lost 2 bases and J 5 bases, leaving 19 bases between the germline ends. The CDR3 loop spans 17 amino acids. The CDR3 loop is CASSYAAASRFDQPQHF. CDR3 nucleotides: TGTGCCAGCAGTTACGCGGCGGCGAGTCGTTTCGATCAGCCCCAGCATTTT.

This clonotype was observed at least ten times. The rearrangement joins TRBV5-1 to TRBJ1-1; perhaps TRBD1 as D (5 bases). CDR1 and CDR2 (germline): SGHRS, YFSETQ. The CDR3 consists of 14 residues. With 4 bases removed from V and 0 bases from J, the gap between germline ends came to 10 bases. CDR3 loop: CASSPGTVNTEAFF. In nucleotides, the CDR3 is TGCGCCAGCAGCCCCGGGACGGTGAACACTGAAGCTTTCTTT.

This clonotype was detected ten times or more. CDR3 residues: CASRAGTVTEQYV. The CDR3, as DNA: TGTGCCAGCAGGGCCGGGACAGTGACCGAGCAGTACGTC. The chain couples TRBV28 to TRBJ2-7; TRBD1 aligns across 7 bases. CDR1 MDHEN and CDR2 SYDVKM come from the germline V gene. This CDR3 has 13 amino acids. With V trimmed by 6 bases and J by 6 bases, 8 bases remained unmatched.